The T cell receptor (beta chain) described here comes from a study of blood T cell repertoires in COVID-19. Study in general: The United States, Italy and Spain supplied acute and convalescent COVID-19 samples.

Original analysis: Estimation of nucleated cell counts relied on the amplification of reference gene primers. Libraries were prepared by immunoSEQ multiplex PCR; TCRdb keeps only in-frame clonotypes and omits some of them. D and trimming come from the DNA, and the V and J calls and clone size come from that table. The table has under 200,000 clones, approximately 84% seen once. V shed 5 bases, J shed 6 bases, and the junction held 8 bases outside the gene matches. Germline CDR1 LNHDA, CDR2 SQIVND (reference sequence). The CDR3 is 15 amino acids. The clonotype was recovered from a woman older than 75 with acute or convalescent COVID-19. The rearrangement links TRBV19 to TRBJ2-2; TRBD2 matches at 8 bases. Sequencing input: peripheral blood. This CDR3 reads CASSETSVWAGELFF. The CDR3, as DNA: TGTGCCAGTAGTGAGACTAGCGTTTGGGCCGGGGAGCTGTTTTTT.